This T cell receptor beta chain stems from a study of blood T cell repertoires in COVID-19. In the study overall: In each case, the material was cDNA or gDNA derived from T cells, B-cell-depleted T cells, or PBMCs.

The CDR3 is 16 amino acids. V lost 3 bases to trimming and J lost 0 bases; unmatched junction nucleotides: 0. CDR1 and CDR2 from the germline V gene are SGHDN and FVKESK. Using immunoSEQ multiplex PCR, the repertoire was profiled, and TCRdb retains in-frame clones only, with some absent. The sample holds around 450,000 clones; roughly 88% are singletons and the top ten take 0.6% to 0.7%. Ages ranged from about 18 to 89 years, with residence in about two dozen US areas. Clinical histories supplied by participants themselves formed the basis of cohort assignment. This TCR was recovered from a man aged 18 to 35 who had recovered from COVID-19. The sequenced material came from PBMCs or T cells enriched from blood (not recorded which). The rearrangement joins TRBV14 to TRBJ1-6, with TRBD1 matching over 9 bases. CDR3 nucleotide sequence: TGTGCCAGCAGCCAGACAGGGGGCTCCTATAATTCACCCCTCCACTTT. Translated, it gives CASSQTGGSYNSPLHF. The full variable domain, with the rest looked up from reference TRBV14 and TRBJ1-6, is EAGVTQFPSHSVIEKGQTVTLRCDPISGHDNLYWYRRVMGKEIKFLLHFVKESKQDESGMPNNRFLAERTGGTYSTLKVQPAELEDSGVYFCASSQTGGSYNSPLHFGNGTRLTVT.